The 13 T cell receptor beta chains below all came from one sample that was sequenced in a study of CD8 T cells in ankylosing spondylitis. Study-wide results and limits: About 8 highly homologous variants made up a TCR beta motif, and this motif appeared characteristic of ankylosing spondylitis blood.

TCRdb re-derived calls from the 5' RACE reads in MiXCR, one entry per CDR3 protein. In the table there are around 890,000 distinct CDR3 sequences, 10% to 15% of which are singletons. No antigens are known for them. The sequencing sample was made of blood, either unsorted or a sorted T cell fraction (not recorded which). These receptors all come from a male donor with ankylosing spondylitis.

J is TRBJ1-6 and V is TRBV20-1; D unclear. The V end lost 1 base, the J end lost 6 bases, and 19 bases lay between the germline ends. The CDR3 consists of 17 residues. Germline assignment: CDR1 DFQATT and CDR2 SNEGSKA (reference sequence). In DNA form, the CDR3 reads TGCAGTGCTAGAGCCTTTCGGAGTGAGTTTATTAATTCACCCCTCCACTTT. Translating gives CSARAFRSEFINSPLHF.

This clonotype was detected many times. The V call is TRBV7-2, the J call TRBJ2-1, with D possibly being TRBD2 (6 bases). The CDR3 extends over 15 amino acids. CDR1 is SGHTA and CDR2 is FQGNSA in the germline V gene. V lost 3 bases to trimming and J lost 4 bases, with 13 bases between them. CDR3 DNA sequence: TGTGCCAGCAGCTTTTGGGCTAGCGTTTACAATGAGCAGTTCTTC. Translating gives CASSFWASVYNEQFF.

Only a few counts were recorded for this clonotype. V and J are TRBV27 and TRBJ2-5, with D perhaps TRBD1 or TRBD2 (5 bases each). CDR3 length: 14 amino acids. Germline V gives CDR1 MNHEY, CDR2 SMNVEV (reference sequence). Between the trimmed V and J ends, which lost 5 bases and 0 bases, there was a span of 10 bases. The CDR3 protein is CASSAWGYQETQYF. Here the CDR3 DNA reads TGTGCCAGCAGTGCCTGGGGGTACCAAGAGACCCAGTACTTC.

This clonotype showed up many times. This chain uses TRBV10-3 with TRBJ2-2; no definite D call. V lost 10 bases and J 2 bases, leaving 11 bases between the germline ends. Germline CDR1 ENHRY, CDR2 SYGVKD. The CDR3 covers 13 residues. Here the CDR3 reads CASATSNTGELFF. The CDR3 DNA sequence: TGTGCCAGCGCCACATCCAACACCGGGGAGCTGTTTTTT.

The chain has TRBV5-5 and TRBJ2-2; 10 bases line up with TRBD2. This CDR3 comprises 16 residues. The V segment lost 2 bases and the J segment 1 base; nucleotides outside the gene matches: 2. Germline V lookup: CDR1 SGHKS, CDR2 YYEKEE (reference sequence). CDR3 protein: CASSFASGGNTGELFF. The CDR3 DNA reads TGTGCCAGCAGCTTCGCTAGCGGGGGGAACACCGGGGAGCTGTTTTTT. The complete variable domain, with remaining parts taken from reference TRBV5-5 and TRBJ2-2, reads DAGVTQSPTHLIKTRGQQVTLRCSPISGHKSVSWYQQVLGQGPQFIFQYYEKEERGRGNFPDRFSARQFPNYSSELNVNALLLGDSALYLCASSFASGGNTGELFFGEGSRLTVL.

V usage is TRBV5-4 and J usage is TRBJ2-1, with 8 positions matching TRBD2. CDR1 is SGHNT, CDR2 YYREEE, per germline (reference sequence). V dropped 4 bases and J dropped 10; count of bases not matched to a gene: 10. The CDR3 extends over 14 amino acids. CDR3: CASSPRGGQNEQFF. For the CDR3, the DNA is TGTGCCAGCAGCCCACGCGGGGGGCAGAACGAGCAGTTCTTC. Full variable domain (outside the CDR3, taken from reference TRBV5-4 and TRBJ2-1): ETGVTQSPTHLIKTRGQQVTLRCSSQSGHNTVSWYQQALGQGPQFIFQYYREEENGRGNFPPRFSGLQFPNYSSELNVNALELDDSALYLCASSPRGGQNEQFFGPGTRLTVL.

This clonotype occurred many times. The chain couples TRBV7-8 to TRBJ2-2, with TRBD2 as a possible D gene (5 bases). There are 17 residues in the CDR3. CDR1 is SGHVS and CDR2 is FQNEAQ in the germline V gene. Between the trimmed V and J ends, which lost 5 bases and 3 bases, there was a span of 19 bases. DNA for the CDR3: TGTGCCAGCAGCCCAAGTTGGAGCGTGCGGGACACCGGGGAGCTGTTTTTT. It codes for CASSPSWSVRDTGELFF.

This clonotype occurred many times. V is TRBV29-1 and J is TRBJ2-5; TRBD2 is a possible D gene (6 bases). The CDR3 length is 13 residues. Per germline, CDR1 SQVTM and CDR2 ANQGSEA. Trimming cost V 0 bases and J 5 bases, with 10 bases left between them. The CDR3 region has the DNA TGCAGCGTTGAAGATCGTCGGGGGGAGACCCAGTACTTC. This gives the protein CSVEDRRGETQYF. The complete variable domain, with remaining parts taken from reference TRBV29-1 and TRBJ2-5, reads SAVISQKPSRDICQRGTSLTIQCQVDSQVTMMFWYRQQPGQSLTLIATANQGSEATYESGFVIDKFPISRPNLTFSTLTVSNMSPEDSSIYLCSVEDRRGETQYFGPGTRLLVL.

This clonotype was observed a handful of times. This chain uses TRBV3-1 with TRBJ2-2; D tentatively fits TRBD1 or TRBD2 (5 bases each). The V gene's germline CDR1 is LGHDT and CDR2 YNNKEL (reference sequence). This CDR3 contains 16 residues. V dropped 2 bases and J dropped 3 bases, with 13 bases sitting between them. The CDR3 DNA follows: TGTGCCAGCAGCCAATCGGGACCTCTCTACACCGGGGAGCTGTTTTTT. It yields the protein CASSQSGPLYTGELFF.

This clonotype was seen at least ten times. V is TRBV12-3 or TRBV12-4 and J is TRBJ1-4; 7 bases fit TRBD1. CDR3 size: 14 residues. The V segment lost 6 bases and the J segment 7 bases; nucleotides outside the gene matches: 8. The CDR3 nucleotides read TGTGCCAGCAGCCCTACAGGGGTGCGTGAAAAACTGTTTTTT. Amino acid sequence: CASSPTGVREKLFF.

The V and J genes are TRBV12-3 or TRBV12-4 and TRBJ2-1; 11 bases line up with TRBD1. J lost 0 bases, V lost 6 bases, and 7 bases had no gene match. The CDR3 sequence is 17 residues long. CDR3 loop: CASSRDRGFTSYNEQFF. The CDR3 DNA reads as TGTGCCAGCAGCCGGGACAGGGGGTTCACCTCCTACAATGAGCAGTTCTTC.

This clonotype was observed a handful of times. J is TRBJ2-7 and V is TRBV20-1; D unresolved. With 1 base removed from V and 4 bases from J, the gap between germline ends came to 5 bases. Looked up from germline, CDR1 is DFQATT and CDR2 is SNEGSKA (reference sequence). The CDR3 contains 11 residues. The CDR3 coding sequence is TGCAGTGCTAGAGGGTGGTACGAGCAGTACTTC. It specifies CSARGWYEQYF.

This clonotype was picked up a small number of times. V gene TRBV7-2 combines with J gene TRBJ1-3, with a possible D match to TRBD1 (6 bases). In germline, CDR1 is SGHTA, CDR2 FQGNSA. This CDR3 is built from 15 residues. V lost 3 bases and J 4 bases, leaving 13 bases between the germline ends. CDR3: CASSFGGAGGNTIYF. The CDR3, as DNA: TGTGCCAGCAGCTTCGGGGGCGCGGGAGGAAACACCATATATTTT. The entire variable domain, with the rest obtained from reference TRBV7-2 and TRBJ1-3, is as follows: GAGVSQSPSNKVTEKGKDVELRCDPISGHTALYWYRQSLGQGLEFLIYFQGNSAPDKSGLPSDRFSAERTGGSVSTLTIQRTQQEDSAVYLCASSFGGAGGNTIYFGEGSWLTVV.